This entry describes one TCR beta chain. This clone's antigen is unknown. A much larger clonotype is one base distant, so this may be a read error. Library construction relied on PCR. Instrument used: Illumina HiSeq 4000. Preparation of bulk TCR libraries followed a previously described approach, with the TCR primers listed in Table S5. The Qiagen AllPrep DNA/RNA kit was used to purify total RNA. Before analysis, reads from multiple sequencing runs of one library were combined. The paper's processing steps were these. Only reads with exact TCR constant sequence were kept, trimmed to 150 nt, and grouped by their 12-nt molecular barcodes. Reads in each barcode group were sub-clustered using a 15% Levenshtein threshold, and a quality-weighted consensus sequence was built for each RNA molecule. Non-functional sequences were discarded, and so were lower-count sequences lying one edit away from another sequence. Based on fitting two negative binomial distributions, any barcode sub-cluster with under 20% of the maximum read count was discarded. TCRdb reran the public reads through fastp at Q25 and MiXCR, keeping productive beta chains. Rows are combined by CDR3 protein, so each entry shows the most common genes and DNA. Clone size and V and J calls follow TCRdb, not the original study. The sample profile shows 350,000 or so distinct CDR3 sequences; roughly a fifth of them were found once. The ten largest clones take up about 0.79% of the sample.

Libraries of naive CD8 T cells were built from anywhere between roughly 17,000 and 1,100,000 sorted cells, with 10%, 30% or 50% of the purified RNA used. Naive CD8 T cells were FACS-sorted as CD8+CD4-CCR7+CD45RA+ on a BD FACSAria II into RLT Plus buffer. Roughly ten TCR copies' worth of Jurkat RNA were spiked into roughly 19,000-1,000,000 naive CD8 T cell samples to test detection sensitivity. CD8 T cells were enriched using RosetteSep CD8+ T Cell Enrichment Cocktail and Ficoll-Paque, and the enriched cells then underwent ACK red cell lysis. Taken from cysteine to phenylalanine, the CDR3 has 15 residues. Just the 45-base CDR3 DNA is kept, in frame starting at base 1. Taken from the germline V gene (reference sequence), the CDR1 and CDR2 loops are GTSNPN and SVGIG. The record originates from a study of molecular identifiers for immune sequencing clone quantification (dated by TCRdb to 2016 to 2019). Regarding the study in general: For a replicate experiment, RNA from approximately 20,000 or 100,000 naive CD8 T cells was divided into five aliquots, of which four were sequenced. This methods study used CD8 T cells to benchmark TCR RNA copy counting and molecular-identifier clustering-based TCR repertoire sequencing (MIDCIRS).

What the study reported, not specific to this receptor: Modeling estimated 2.5 to 3.5 recovered TCR RNA copies per cell, compared with about 10 by digital PCR, which implies about 30% capture efficiency. When barcode sub-clustering was not used, chimeric consensus sequences inflated TCR diversity, with chimeras reaching as high as 47%. In CMV-specific effector cells, over 98% of molecules were held by clones above 20 RNA copies, whereas under 1% of molecules were held by such clones in naive cells. Naive libraries contained spiked-in Jurkat TCR RNA (10 copies' worth), which is not part of the donor repertoire. A single cell's worth of spiked-in Jurkat TCR RNA was reported detectable even among under 1.3 million naive CD8 T cells. Identical TCR molecules sharing a barcode could cause highly expanded clone sizes to be underestimated.

The sequence links TRBV30 to TRBJ2-1; no confident D gene assignment can be made. Material: naive CD8+ T cells from blood, with Jurkat cell RNA spiked in. Read against the paper, the sample's cell subset or site label means: FACS-sorted CD8+CD4-CCR7+CD45RA+ naive T cells. The sequence was collected from a human donor in good health. Some libraries in this study had Jurkat cell RNA spiked in. CDR3 loop: CAWSVWSSPYHEQFF. The nucleotide sequence is TGTGCCTGGAGTGTCTGGTCATCTCCCTACCATGAGCAGTTCTTC.